This T cell receptor beta chain stems from a study of T cell repertoires in cytomegalovirus infection. In the study overall: It was the public TCR beta signatures that indicated both CMV infection and matching HLA type.

In this sample, this clonotype turned up many times. Its cognate antigen is unknown. Study observations and caveats: Dominating the ex vivo response were TCR beta clonotypes that were CMV-specific and HLA-C-restricted. Identification of carriers of CMV plus the relevant HLA was achieved through cumulative public TCR beta family frequency.

MiXCR, applied by TCRdb to the reads, yields one record per CDR3 protein. The profile shows hundreds of thousands of distinct CDR3 sequences, approximately 11% of them singletons. Germline CDR1 and CDR2: LGHNA and YNFKEQ. CDR3 length: 17 residues. Trimming removed 3 bases from V and 5 bases from J; junction bases left unmatched: 14. This TCR came from a human donor in good health (CMV status not recorded). Some clones in this sample may be carry-over from other donors' samples. The specimen was PBMCs. The chain employs TRBV4-2 and TRBJ1-1; 8 nucleotides line up with TRBD1. CDR3 region: CASSHPKTRTGKTEAFF. CDR3 nucleotide sequence: TGTGCCAGCAGCCACCCAAAGACCCGGACAGGGAAAACTGAAGCTTTCTTT.